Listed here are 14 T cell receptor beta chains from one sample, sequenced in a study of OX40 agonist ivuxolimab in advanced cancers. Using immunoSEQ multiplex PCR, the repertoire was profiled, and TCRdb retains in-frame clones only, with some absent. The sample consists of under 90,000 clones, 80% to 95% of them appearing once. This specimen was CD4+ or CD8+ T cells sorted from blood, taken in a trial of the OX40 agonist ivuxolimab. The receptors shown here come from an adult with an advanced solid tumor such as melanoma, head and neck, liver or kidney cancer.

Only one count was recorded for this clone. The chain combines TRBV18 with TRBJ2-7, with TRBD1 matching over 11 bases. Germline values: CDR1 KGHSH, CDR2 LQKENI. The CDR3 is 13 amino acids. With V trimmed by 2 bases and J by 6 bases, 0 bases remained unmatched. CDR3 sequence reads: CASSPGTGGEQYF. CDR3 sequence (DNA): TGTGCCAGCTCACCAGGGACAGGGGGCGAGCAGTACTTC.

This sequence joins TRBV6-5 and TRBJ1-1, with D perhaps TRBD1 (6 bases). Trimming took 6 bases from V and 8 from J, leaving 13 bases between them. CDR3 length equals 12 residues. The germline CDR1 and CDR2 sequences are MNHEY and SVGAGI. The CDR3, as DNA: TGTGCCAGCAGACGGGCGGACAGCGAAGCTTTCTTT. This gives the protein CASRRADSEAFF.

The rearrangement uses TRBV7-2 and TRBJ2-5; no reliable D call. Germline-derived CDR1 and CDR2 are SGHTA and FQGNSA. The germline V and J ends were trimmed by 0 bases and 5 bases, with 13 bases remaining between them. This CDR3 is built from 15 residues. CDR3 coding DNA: TGTGCCAGCAGCTTAGCTCCAGGTCCTTACGAGACCCAGTACTTC. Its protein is CASSLAPGPYETQYF.

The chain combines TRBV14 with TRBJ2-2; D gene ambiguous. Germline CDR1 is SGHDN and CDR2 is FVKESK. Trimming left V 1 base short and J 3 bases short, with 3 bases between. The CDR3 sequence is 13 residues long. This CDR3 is CASSQVHTGELFF. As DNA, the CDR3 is TGTGCCAGCAGCCAAGTGCACACCGGGGAGCTGTTTTTT.

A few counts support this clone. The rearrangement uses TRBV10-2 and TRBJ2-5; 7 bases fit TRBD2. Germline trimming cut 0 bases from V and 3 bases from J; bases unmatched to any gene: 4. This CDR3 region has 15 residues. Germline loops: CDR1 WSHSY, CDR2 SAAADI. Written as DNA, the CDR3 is TGCGCCAGCAGTGAGTCGGGAGCGGGGAAAGAGACCCAGTACTTC. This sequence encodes CASSESGAGKETQYF.

CDR3 sequence: CAISAGQPTEKLFF. The CDR3 nucleotides are TGTGCCATCTCGGCGGGACAGCCCACCGAAAAACTGTTTTTT. This rearrangement joins TRBV10-3 to TRBJ1-4, with 7 bases lining up with TRBD1. Germline CDR1 is ENHRY and CDR2 is SYGVKD. This CDR3 region has 14 residues. Trimming cost V 8 bases and J 8 bases; bases outside gene matches: 11.

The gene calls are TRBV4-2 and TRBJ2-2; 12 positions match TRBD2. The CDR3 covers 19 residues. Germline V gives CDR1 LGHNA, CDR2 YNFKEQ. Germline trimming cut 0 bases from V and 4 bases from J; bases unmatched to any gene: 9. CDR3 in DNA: TGTGCCAGCAGCCAAGATCTACTAGCGGGGGGTGTGGGCACCGGGGAGCTGTTTTTT. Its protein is CASSQDLLAGGVGTGELFF.

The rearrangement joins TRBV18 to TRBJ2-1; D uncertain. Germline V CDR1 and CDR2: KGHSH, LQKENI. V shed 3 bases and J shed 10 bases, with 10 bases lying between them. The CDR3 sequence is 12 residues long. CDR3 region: CASSPGSGEQFF. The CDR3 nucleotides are TGTGCCAGCTCACCCGGGTCTGGGGAGCAGTTCTTC.

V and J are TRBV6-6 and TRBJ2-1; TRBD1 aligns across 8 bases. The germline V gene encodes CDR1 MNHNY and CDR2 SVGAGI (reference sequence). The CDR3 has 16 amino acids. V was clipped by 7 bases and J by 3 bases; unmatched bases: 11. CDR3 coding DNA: TGTGCCAGCACCCCCCTACGACAGGGGTACTACAATGAGCAGTTCTTC. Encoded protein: CASTPLRQGYYNEQFF.

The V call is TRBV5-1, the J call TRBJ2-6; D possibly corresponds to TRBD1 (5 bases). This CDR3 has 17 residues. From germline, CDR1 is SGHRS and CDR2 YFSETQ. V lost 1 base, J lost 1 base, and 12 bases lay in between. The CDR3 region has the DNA TGCGCCAGCAGCTTGATGGGGCCTTCGTCTGGGGCCAACGTCCTGACTTTC. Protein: CASSLMGPSSGANVLTF.

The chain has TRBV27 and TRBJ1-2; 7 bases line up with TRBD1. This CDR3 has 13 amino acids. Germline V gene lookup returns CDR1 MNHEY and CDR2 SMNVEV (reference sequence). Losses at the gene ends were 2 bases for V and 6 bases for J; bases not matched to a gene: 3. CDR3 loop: CASSLNRGDGYTF. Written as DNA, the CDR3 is TGTGCCAGCAGTTTAAACAGGGGAGATGGCTACACCTTC.

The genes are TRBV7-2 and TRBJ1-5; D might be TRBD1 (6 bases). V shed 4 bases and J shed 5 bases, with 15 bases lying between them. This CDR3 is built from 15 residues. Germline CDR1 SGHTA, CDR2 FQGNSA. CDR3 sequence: CASSSQTGSDQPQHF. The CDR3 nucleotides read TGTGCCAGCAGCTCCCAGACAGGATCGGATCAGCCCCAGCATTTT.

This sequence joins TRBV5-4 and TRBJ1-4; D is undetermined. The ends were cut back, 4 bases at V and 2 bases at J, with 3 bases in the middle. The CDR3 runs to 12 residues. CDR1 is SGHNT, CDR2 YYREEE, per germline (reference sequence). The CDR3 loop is CASSRTNEKLFF. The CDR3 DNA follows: TGTGCCAGCAGCCGGACTAATGAAAAACTGTTTTTT.

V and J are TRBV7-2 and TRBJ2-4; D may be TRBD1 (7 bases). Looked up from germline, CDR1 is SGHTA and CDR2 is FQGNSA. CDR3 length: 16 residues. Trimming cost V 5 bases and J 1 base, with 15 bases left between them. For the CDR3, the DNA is TGTGCCAGCAGCCCAGGGGGGCTCAGGGCCAAAAACATTCAGTACTTC. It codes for CASSPGGLRAKNIQYF.